The clone carrying this T cell receptor (beta chain) was seen at least ten times. TCRdb reanalysed the 5' RACE reads using MiXCR and keeps one entry per CDR3 protein. The sample includes 74,000 or so distinct CDR3 sequences, under 10% of them seen just once. Where libraries were unsorted, they were derived from 2 million PBMCs stored at -80 degrees C. This sample is part of a study of neurological immune-mediated disorders. Deletions cut 5 bases from V and 5 bases from J, with 24 bases between. The CDR3 has 17 residues. Sequenced: PBMCs. The sequence derives from a man aged 50 or older in good health. This chain connects TRBV12-3 or TRBV12-4 to TRBJ1-2, with D possibly matching TRBD1 (5 bases). Written as DNA, the CDR3 is TGTGCCAGCAGTCGCCTCCTTCGTGCGGGGCGCGGGTATGGCTACACCTTC. As protein: CASSRLLRAGRGYGYTF.